This TCR beta chain was sequenced in a study of cytomegalovirus exposure and HLA in healthy donors (dated by TCRdb to about 2017). For context, the study as a whole: According to a later analysis, one platform produced both the approximately 110 validation repertoires and the 550 to 800 repertoires of the first cohort. To predict cytomegalovirus infection status, the study combined high-throughput TCR immunosequencing, statistical association of individual TCRs with disease status, and machine learning. In addition to the first cohort of approximately 650 subjects, a separate validation cohort of 130 or so different subjects was used. The study aimed to test whether cataloging public T cell receptors could reveal signatures of past pathogen exposure.

The library was produced with the immunoSEQ multiplex PCR assay. The original pipeline was this. To diagnose cytomegalovirus status from the catalog of TCR beta chain sequences, a statistical classification framework was built. TCRdb limited this immuneACCESS table to in-frame rearrangements with V and J called. A share of clones is missing; checked studies link under half to unresolved V genes, and the rest is unexplained. For V, J and clone size, that table is used; D and trimming come from the DNA. The sample contains roughly 250,000 clones, around 89% of them found a single time. Of the sample, under 0.4% falls within the top ten clones. Separate from the approximately 700-subject first cohort, the validation cohort of roughly 130 subjects was the group to which the donors belonged. Note on this clone: Its antigen is unknown. No qualities accompany the bases; no much larger clone lies one base away.

Study-wide findings and limitations: While some public TCRs were present in many individuals, most TCR sequences turned up only very rarely across donors. The validation cohort had no HLA typing available for a later analysis, so co-occurrence within that cohort was assessed over all 130 or so repertoires. Cytomegalovirus status was reported to be diagnosed by the classifier with high specificity and sensitivity in both the original and validation cohorts. Three of the identified cytomegalovirus-associated TCR beta chains were confirmed in vitro to be specific for cytomegalovirus antigens. In a later analysis, TCRs clustered in the first cohort were found to also tend to co-occur in the roughly 120 validation repertoires, with 94% of cluster scores above 0. In the study, approximately 150 TCR beta chains were listed as associated with cytomegalovirus. According to the authors, the approach could potentially be generalized to other disease states and immunological phenotypes.

The sequence was obtained from a woman under 30 in good health and CMV-seronegative. Sequencing was performed on PBMCs.

The CDR3 region reads CASRGQSVSYEQYV. The DNA sequence is given as TGTGCCAGCAGAGGACAGTCAGTCTCCTACGAGCAGTACGTC. Recombination joined TRBV6-1 with TRBJ2-7; TRBD1 could be the D gene, as 6 bases match. Relative to germline, V is 6 bases shorter and J is 0 bases shorter, with 12 bases between their ends. CDR1 and CDR2 (MNHNS, SASEGT) derive from the germline V gene. The CDR3, cysteine through valine, is 14 amino acids long. The CDR3 DNA has 42 bases and is translated from base 1.